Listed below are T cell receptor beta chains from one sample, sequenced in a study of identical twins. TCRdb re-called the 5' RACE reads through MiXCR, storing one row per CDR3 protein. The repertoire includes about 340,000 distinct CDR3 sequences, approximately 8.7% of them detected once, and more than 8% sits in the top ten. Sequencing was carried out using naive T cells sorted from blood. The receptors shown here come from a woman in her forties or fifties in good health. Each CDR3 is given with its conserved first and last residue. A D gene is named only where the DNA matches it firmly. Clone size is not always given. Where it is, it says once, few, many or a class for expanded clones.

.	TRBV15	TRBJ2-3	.	CATSRSRSGPDTQYF	TGTGCCACCAGCAGGTCAAGGTCGGGTCCAGATACGCAGTATTTT
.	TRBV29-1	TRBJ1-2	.	CSGLTGYGYTF	TGCAGCGGCCTTACAGGCTATGGCTACACCTTC
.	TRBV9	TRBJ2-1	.	CASSESPGGAEQFF	TGTGCCAGCAGCGAATCGCCCGGAGGCGCTGAGCAGTTCTTC
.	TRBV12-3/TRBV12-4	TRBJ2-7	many	CASSFDVGLGSYEQYF	TGTGCCAGCAGTTTTGATGTGGGGCTAGGTTCCTACGAGCAGTACTTC
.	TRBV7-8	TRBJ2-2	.	CASSPSWTGELFF	TGTGCCAGCAGTCCAAGTTGGACCGGGGAGCTGTTTTTT
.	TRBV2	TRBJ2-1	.	CASRGAGAYNEQFF	TGTGCCAGCAGGGGGGCAGGGGCCTACAATGAGCAGTTCTTC
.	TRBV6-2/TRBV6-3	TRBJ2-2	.	CASRRGAYGGELFF	TGTGCCAGCAGACGGGGAGCCTACGGCGGGGAGCTGTTTTTT
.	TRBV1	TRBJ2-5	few	CTSSLRETQYF	TGCACCAGCAGCCTCCGGGAGACCCAGTACTTC
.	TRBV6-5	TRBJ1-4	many	CASRRDTSTNEKLFF	TGTGCCAGCAGAAGGGACACATCAACTAATGAAAAACTGTTTTTT
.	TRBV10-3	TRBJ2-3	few	CAISPAASTDTQYF	TGTGCCATCAGTCCAGCGGCCAGCACAGATACGCAGTATTTT
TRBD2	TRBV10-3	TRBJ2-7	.	CAISDRLAGISYEQYF	TGTGCCATCAGTGACAGACTAGCGGGGATTTCCTACGAGCAGTACTTC
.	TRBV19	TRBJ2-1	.	CASPGTSYNEQFF	TGTGCCAGTCCCGGGACGAGCTACAATGAGCAGTTCTTC
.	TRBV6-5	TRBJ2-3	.	CASSPLTEDTQYF	TGTGCCAGCAGTCCTTTAACTGAAGATACGCAGTATTTT
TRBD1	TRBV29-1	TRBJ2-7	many	CSVGQGGTLYEQYF	TGCAGCGTGGGACAGGGAGGGACCCTCTACGAGCAGTACTTC
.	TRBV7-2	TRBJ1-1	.	CASSPRMTNTEAFF	TGTGCCAGCAGCCCCCGGATGACGAACACTGAAGCTTTCTTT
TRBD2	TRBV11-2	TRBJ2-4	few	CASSSIRASGGGRNIQYF	TGTGCCAGCAGCTCCATCAGGGCTAGCGGAGGCGGGAGGAACATTCAGTACTTC
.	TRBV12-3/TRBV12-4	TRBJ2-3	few	CASTQEVLTDTQYF	TGTGCCAGCACCCAGGAGGTCCTCACAGATACGCAGTATTTT
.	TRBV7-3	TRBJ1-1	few	CASSLIPQEIRSEAFF	TGTGCCAGCAGCTTAATCCCACAGGAAATAAGATCTGAAGCTTTCTTT
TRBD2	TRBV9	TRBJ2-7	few	CASSPQLAGYYEQYF	TGTGCCAGCAGCCCTCAACTAGCGGGATACTACGAGCAGTACTTC
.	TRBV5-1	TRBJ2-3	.	CASSLEGRTGSTDTQYF	TGCGCCAGCAGCTTGGAGGGGCGCACTGGTAGCACAGATACGCAGTATTTT
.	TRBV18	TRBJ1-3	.	CASLSGNTIYF	TGTGCCAGCCTGAGTGGAAACACCATATATTTT
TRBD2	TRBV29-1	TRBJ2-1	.	CSTTPGLAGSGEQFF	TGCAGCACTACCCCTGGACTAGCGGGATCGGGTGAGCAGTTCTTC
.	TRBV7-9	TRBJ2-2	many	CASSPHSTGELFF	TGTGCCAGCAGCCCACACAGCACCGGGGAGCTGTTTTTT
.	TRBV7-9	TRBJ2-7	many	CASSLDNRAYEQYF	TGTGCCAGCAGCTTAGATAACAGGGCCTACGAGCAGTACTTC
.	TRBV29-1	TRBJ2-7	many	CSVSRGEQYF	TGCAGCGTCTCTAGGGGCGAGCAGTACTTC
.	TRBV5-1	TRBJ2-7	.	CASSLRTEHYEQYF	TGCGCCAGCAGCTTACGGACTGAACACTACGAGCAGTACTTC
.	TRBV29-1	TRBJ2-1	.	CSYGEGATDEQFF	TGCAGCTACGGGGAGGGGGCAACGGATGAGCAGTTCTTC